These T cell receptor beta chains were read from a single sample in a study of blood T cell repertoires in COVID-19. Using immunoSEQ multiplex PCR, the repertoire was profiled, and TCRdb retains in-frame clones only, with some absent. The profile shows 150,000 to 200,000 clones, 85% to 90% of them singletons. Source material: peripheral blood. Every receptor here comes from a woman in her thirties with active or convalescent COVID-19. Both conserved end residues are part of each CDR3. D genes are given only for firm matches. Rows may omit the clone size; those that give it use once, few, many or a size class.

clone size	V gene	D gene	J gene	CDR3 DNA	CDR3 protein
.	TRBV12-5	.	TRBJ2-3	TGTGCTAGTGCGTGGGGCGAGGCAGATACGCAGTATTTT	CASAWGEADTQYF
.	TRBV7-9	TRBD1	TRBJ1-2	TGTGCCAGCAGCTCCCAGGGGGCGTACGGTGATGGCTACACCTTC	CASSSQGAYGDGYTF
.	TRBV3-1/TRBV3-2	.	TRBJ2-2	TGTGCCAGCAGCCAAGGGGCCTCCGGGGAGCTGTTTTTT	CASSQGASGELFF
.	TRBV5-6	.	TRBJ2-5	TGTGCCAGCAGACAACTAGCATTAGAGACCCAGTACTTC	CASRQLALETQYF
.	TRBV6-6	.	TRBJ1-4	TGTGCCAGCATCTCCCGTTCGGTAGCGTCTAATGAAAAACTGTTTTTT	CASISRSVASNEKLFF
.	TRBV10-3	.	TRBJ2-5	TGTGCCATCAGTGAACGAGGTGAGCAAGAGACCCAGTACTTC	CAISERGEQETQYF
once	TRBV28	.	TRBJ1-5	TGTGCCAGCAGTTTAGTTCAGTATAACAATCAGCCCCAGCATTTT	CASSLVQYNNQPQHF
.	TRBV12-3/TRBV12-4	TRBD1	TRBJ1-2	TGTGCCAGCATTTTCGGACAGGGCAATGGCTACACCTTC	CASIFGQGNGYTF
.	TRBV10-2	.	TRBJ1-5	TGCGCCAGCAGTGGGTCTGGCGGGGGGCGAAACGGCAATCAGCCCCAGCATTTT	CASSGSGGGRNGNQPQHF
once	TRBV6-5	.	TRBJ1-6	TGTGCCAGCAGTAGAACCGGGGTTTATAATTCACCCCTCCACTTT	CASSRTGVYNSPLHF
.	TRBV19	TRBD1	TRBJ1-5	TGTGCCAGTAGTACCTGGGACAGTAGCAATCAGCCCCAGCATTTT	CASSTWDSSNQPQHF
.	TRBV7-2	.	TRBJ2-5	TGTGCCAGCAGCTTACTCAGGGAAGAGACCCAGTACTTC	CASSLLREETQYF
.	TRBV18	TRBD1	TRBJ1-2	TGTGCCAGCTCACCAGGACAGGGCCACTATGGCTACACCTTC	CASSPGQGHYGYTF
once	TRBV5-1	TRBD1	TRBJ1-1	TGCGCCAGCAGCTCCAAAAGGACAGGGGACCTCACTGAAGCTTTCTTT	CASSSKRTGDLTEAFF
.	TRBV19	TRBD1	TRBJ2-7	TGTGCCAGTACCTTGACAGGGTCTGGGGAGCAGTACTTC	CASTLTGSGEQYF
.	TRBV6-5	TRBD1	TRBJ2-7	TGTGCCAGCAGTTACTCTCCGACAGGGGGACCCTACGAGCAGTACTTC	CASSYSPTGGPYEQYF
.	TRBV9	TRBD2	TRBJ2-1	TGTGCCAGCAGCCTCTTAGCGGGAGGGCCCTACAATGAGCAGTTCTTC	CASSLLAGGPYNEQFF
.	TRBV7-9	.	TRBJ2-5	TGTGCCAGCAGCCTACTCATCCCCGAGGGAGAGACCCAGTACTTC	CASSLLIPEGETQYF
once	TRBV30	.	TRBJ1-5	TGTGCCTGGAGTGTTACGGAGGGCGGGCCCCAGCATTTT	CAWSVTEGGPQHF
once	TRBV7-6	.	TRBJ2-5	TGTGCCAGCAGCCTAGGGAGGCCTAGCGTCACAGAGACCCAGTACTTC	CASSLGRPSVTETQYF
.	TRBV9	.	TRBJ2-1	TGTGCCAGCAGCGTAGAGTCTAGACCTCATGAGCAGTTCTTC	CASSVESRPHEQFF